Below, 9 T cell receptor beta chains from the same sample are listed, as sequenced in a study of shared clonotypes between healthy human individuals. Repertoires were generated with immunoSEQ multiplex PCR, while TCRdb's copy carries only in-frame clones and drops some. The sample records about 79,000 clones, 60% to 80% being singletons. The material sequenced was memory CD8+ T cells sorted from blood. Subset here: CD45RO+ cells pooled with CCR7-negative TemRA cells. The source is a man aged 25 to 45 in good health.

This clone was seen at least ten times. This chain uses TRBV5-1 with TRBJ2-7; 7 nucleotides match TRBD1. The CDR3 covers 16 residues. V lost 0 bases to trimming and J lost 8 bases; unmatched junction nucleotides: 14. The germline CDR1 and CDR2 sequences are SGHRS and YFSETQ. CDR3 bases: TGCGCCAGCAGCTTGGCCTCGGACAGGCTTCAAGACAAGCAGTACTTC. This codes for CASSLASDRLQDKQYF.

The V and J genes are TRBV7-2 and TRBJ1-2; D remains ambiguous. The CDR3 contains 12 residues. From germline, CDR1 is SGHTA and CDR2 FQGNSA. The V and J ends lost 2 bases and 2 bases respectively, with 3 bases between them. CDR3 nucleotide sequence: TGTGCCAGCAGCTTACTGAACTATGGCTACACCTTC. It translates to CASSLLNYGYTF.

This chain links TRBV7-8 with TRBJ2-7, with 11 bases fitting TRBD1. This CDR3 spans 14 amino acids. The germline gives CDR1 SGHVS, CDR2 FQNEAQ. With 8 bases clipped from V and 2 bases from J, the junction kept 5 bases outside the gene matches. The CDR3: CASLRGQGAYEQYF. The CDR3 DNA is TGTGCCAGCTTGAGGGGACAGGGGGCCTACGAGCAGTACTTC.

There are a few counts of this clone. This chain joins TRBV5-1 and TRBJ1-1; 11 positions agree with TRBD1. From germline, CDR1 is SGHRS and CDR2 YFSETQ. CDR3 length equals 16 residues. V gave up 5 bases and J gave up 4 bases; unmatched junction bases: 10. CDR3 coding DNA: TGCGCCAGCAGATATGATCTAGGGACAGGGGGCACTGAAGCTTTCTTT. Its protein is CASRYDLGTGGTEAFF. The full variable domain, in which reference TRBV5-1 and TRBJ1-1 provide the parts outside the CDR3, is KAGVTQTPRYLIKTRGQQVTLSCSPISGHRSVSWYQQTPGQGLQFLFEYFSETQRNKGNFPGRFSGRQFSNSRSEMNVSTLELGDSALYLCASRYDLGTGGTEAFFGQGTRLTVV.

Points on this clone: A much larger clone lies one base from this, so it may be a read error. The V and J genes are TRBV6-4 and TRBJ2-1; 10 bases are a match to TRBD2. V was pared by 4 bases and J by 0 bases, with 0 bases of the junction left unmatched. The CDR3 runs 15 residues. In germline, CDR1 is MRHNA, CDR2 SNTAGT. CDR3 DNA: TGTGCCAGCAGTGGGACTAGCGGCTCCTACAATGAGCAGTTCTTC. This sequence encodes CASSGTSGSYNEQFF.

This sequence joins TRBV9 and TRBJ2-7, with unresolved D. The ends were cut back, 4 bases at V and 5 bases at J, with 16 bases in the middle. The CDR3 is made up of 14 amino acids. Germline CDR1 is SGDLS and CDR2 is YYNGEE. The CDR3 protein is CASSLYPRADEQYF. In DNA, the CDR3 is TGTGCCAGCAGCTTGTACCCACGAGCAGACGAGCAGTACTTC.

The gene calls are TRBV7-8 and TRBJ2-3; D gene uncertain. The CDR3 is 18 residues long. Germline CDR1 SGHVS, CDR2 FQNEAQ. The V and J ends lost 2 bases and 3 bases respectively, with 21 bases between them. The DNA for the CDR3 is TGTGCCAGCAGCTTAAGAGAATACTTGGGCCTTATTACAGATACGCAGTATTTT. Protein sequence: CASSLREYLGLITDTQYF. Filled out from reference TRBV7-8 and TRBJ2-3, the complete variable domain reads GAGVSQSPRYKVAKRGQDVALRCDPISGHVSLFWYQQALGQGPEFLTYFQNEAQLDKSGLPSDRFFAERPEGSVSTLKIQRTQQEDSAVYLCASSLREYLGLITDTQYFGPGTRLTVL.

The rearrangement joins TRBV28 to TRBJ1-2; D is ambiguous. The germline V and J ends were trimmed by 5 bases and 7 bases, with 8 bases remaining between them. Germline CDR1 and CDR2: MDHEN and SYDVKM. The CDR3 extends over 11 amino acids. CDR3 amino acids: CASSPMGGYTF. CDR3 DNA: TGTGCCAGCAGTCCCATGGGTGGCTACACCTTC.

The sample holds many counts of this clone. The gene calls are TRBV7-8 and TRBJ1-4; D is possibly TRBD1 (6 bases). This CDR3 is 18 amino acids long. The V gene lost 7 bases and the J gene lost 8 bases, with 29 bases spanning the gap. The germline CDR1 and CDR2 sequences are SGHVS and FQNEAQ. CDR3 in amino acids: CASTATPDGGDSGEKLFF. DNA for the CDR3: TGTGCCAGCACCGCGACGCCCGACGGGGGCGATAGTGGAGAAAAACTGTTTTTT. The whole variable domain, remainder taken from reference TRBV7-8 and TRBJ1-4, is GAGVSQSPRYKVAKRGQDVALRCDPISGHVSLFWYQQALGQGPEFLTYFQNEAQLDKSGLPSDRFFAERPEGSVSTLKIQRTQQEDSAVYLCASTATPDGGDSGEKLFFGSGTQLSVL.